One sample yielded the 13 T cell receptor beta chains listed below, sequenced in a study of T cell changes during pregnancy in multiple sclerosis. TCRdb's table, derived via immunoSEQ multiplex PCR, lists solely in-frame clones and lacks some. The table shows around 30,000 clones, with about 90% occurring only once. The sequencing used CD8+ T cells from peripheral blood mononuclear cells, collected in the third trimester of pregnancy. Receptor source: a female donor with multiple sclerosis, enrolled in a pregnancy study.

The chain joins TRBV4-2 to TRBJ2-3; 8 bases are a match to TRBD2. V was clipped by 3 bases and J by 4 bases; unmatched bases: 6. There are 15 residues in the CDR3. Germline loops: CDR1 LGHNA, CDR2 YNFKEQ. The CDR3 region has the DNA TGTGCCAGCAGCCAGTCGACTAGCGTGCCAGATACGCAGTATTTT. Translated: CASSQSTSVPDTQYF.

This chain connects TRBV30 to TRBJ2-7; TRBD1 aligns across 9 bases. Germline V lookup: CDR1 GTSNPN, CDR2 SVGIG (reference sequence). This CDR3 has 13 amino acids. Losses at the gene ends were 3 bases for V and 1 base for J; bases not matched to a gene: 1. CDR3 DNA: TGTGCCTGGAGGGACAGGGGTTCCTACGAGCAGTACTTC. Its translation: CAWRDRGSYEQYF.

V and J are TRBV5-6 and TRBJ2-5; TRBD1 aligns across 8 bases. J was trimmed by 5 bases and V by 4 bases; bases with no gene match: 4. This CDR3 spans 13 amino acids. Germline V CDR1 and CDR2: SGHDT, YYEEEE. The CDR3 is CASSGTGGETQYF. In nucleotides, the CDR3 is TGTGCCAGCAGCGGGACAGGCGGGGAGACCCAGTACTTC.

The chain links TRBV5-5 to TRBJ1-2, with 9 positions matching TRBD1. The CDR3 extends over 15 amino acids. V lost 2 bases and J lost 6; bases outside the gene matches: 8. Germline-derived CDR1 and CDR2 are SGHKS and YYEKEE (reference sequence). CDR3: CASSFPTDRGDGYTF. CDR3 sequence (DNA): TGTGCCAGCAGCTTCCCCACCGACAGGGGGGATGGCTACACCTTC.

This chain uses TRBV19 with TRBJ1-2; D gene uncertain. Trimming left V 1 base short and J 1 base short, with 7 bases between. CDR3 length: 14 amino acids. Germline lookup yields CDR1 LNHDA and CDR2 SQIVND (reference sequence). CDR3 amino acids: CASSIVPGNYGYTF. CDR3 nucleotides: TGTGCCAGTAGTATAGTCCCGGGTAACTATGGCTACACCTTC.

Judged by abundance, this clone is medium-sized. The genes are TRBV6-4 and TRBJ2-1; 8 bases align to TRBD2. The germline gives CDR1 MRHNA, CDR2 SNTAGT. V lost 2 bases and J lost 3; bases outside the gene matches: 0. The length of the CDR3 is 14 residues. CDR3 sequence: CASSDAGGYNEQFF. For the CDR3, the DNA is TGTGCCAGCAGTGACGCGGGGGGCTACAATGAGCAGTTCTTC.

V usage is TRBV6-5 and J usage is TRBJ1-4; a possible D gene is TRBD1 (5 bases). This CDR3 contains 13 residues. The ends were cut back, 2 bases at V and 10 bases at J, with 11 bases in the middle. CDR1 is MNHEY and CDR2 is SVGAGI in the germline V gene. This CDR3 is CASSYTSGGKLFF. The CDR3, as DNA: TGTGCCAGCAGTTACACGTCGGGGGGAAAACTGTTTTTT.

The chain is built from TRBV7-9 and TRBJ1-2; D remains ambiguous. V lost 9 bases to trimming and J lost 3 bases, with 23 bases between them. Germline loops: CDR1 SEHNR, CDR2 FQNEAQ (reference sequence). The CDR3 runs 16 residues. The CDR3 sequence: CARDRYSSIEDYGYTF. CDR3 bases: TGTGCCAGAGACCGATACAGTTCAATAGAAGACTATGGCTACACCTTC.

The rearrangement joins TRBV7-8 to TRBJ2-2, with D possibly TRBD1 on 6 matching bases. Looked up from germline, CDR1 is SGHVS and CDR2 is FQNEAQ. This CDR3 region has 16 residues. V was trimmed by 3 bases and J by 1 base, leaving 12 bases between them. The CDR3 sequence: CASSFDRGQNTGELFF. For the CDR3, the DNA is TGTGCCAGCAGCTTTGATAGGGGACAGAACACCGGGGAGCTGTTTTTT.

V is TRBV7-2 and J is TRBJ1-5; possibly TRBD1 for D (5 bases). The CDR3 consists of 15 residues. Germline values: CDR1 SGHTA, CDR2 FQGNSA. With 1 base removed from V and 1 base from J, the gap between germline ends came to 8 bases. Here the CDR3 DNA reads TGTGCCAGCAGCTTAGAACCAGGGAGCAATCAGCCCCAGCATTTT. This gives the protein CASSLEPGSNQPQHF. Full variable domain (outside the CDR3, taken from reference TRBV7-2 and TRBJ1-5): GAGVSQSPSNKVTEKGKDVELRCDPISGHTALYWYRQSLGQGLEFLIYFQGNSAPDKSGLPSDRFSAERTGGSVSTLTIQRTQQEDSAVYLCASSLEPGSNQPQHFGDGTRLSIL.

The chain links TRBV7-2 to TRBJ1-2; TRBD1 might be the D (6 bases). The V gene lost 0 bases and the J gene lost 2 bases, with 16 bases spanning the gap. The CDR3 extends over 17 amino acids. The germline V gene encodes CDR1 SGHTA and CDR2 FQGNSA. The CDR3 reads CASSLAVGRGENYGYTF. CDR3 coding DNA: TGTGCCAGCAGCTTAGCGGTCGGCAGGGGCGAAAACTATGGCTACACCTTC.

The gene calls are TRBV30 and TRBJ1-1; 7 bases agree with TRBD1. Losses at the gene ends were 3 bases for V and 7 bases for J; bases not matched to a gene: 17. The germline gives CDR1 GTSNPN, CDR2 SVGIG (reference sequence). This CDR3 comprises 16 residues. CDR3 in amino acids: CAWRGLTGAPPGEAFF. The CDR3 DNA sequence: TGTGCCTGGAGGGGCCTAACAGGGGCTCCACCGGGTGAAGCTTTCTTT.

The chain joins TRBV18 to TRBJ2-5, with D perhaps TRBD1 (6 bases). Trimming cost V 3 bases and J 0 bases, with 14 bases left between them. CDR1 and CDR2 (germline): KGHSH, LQKENI. The CDR3 is 16 residues long. CDR3 bases: TGTGCCAGCTCACCCCGGGACAACACTTACCAAGAGACCCAGTACTTC. Translation gives CASSPRDNTYQETQYF.